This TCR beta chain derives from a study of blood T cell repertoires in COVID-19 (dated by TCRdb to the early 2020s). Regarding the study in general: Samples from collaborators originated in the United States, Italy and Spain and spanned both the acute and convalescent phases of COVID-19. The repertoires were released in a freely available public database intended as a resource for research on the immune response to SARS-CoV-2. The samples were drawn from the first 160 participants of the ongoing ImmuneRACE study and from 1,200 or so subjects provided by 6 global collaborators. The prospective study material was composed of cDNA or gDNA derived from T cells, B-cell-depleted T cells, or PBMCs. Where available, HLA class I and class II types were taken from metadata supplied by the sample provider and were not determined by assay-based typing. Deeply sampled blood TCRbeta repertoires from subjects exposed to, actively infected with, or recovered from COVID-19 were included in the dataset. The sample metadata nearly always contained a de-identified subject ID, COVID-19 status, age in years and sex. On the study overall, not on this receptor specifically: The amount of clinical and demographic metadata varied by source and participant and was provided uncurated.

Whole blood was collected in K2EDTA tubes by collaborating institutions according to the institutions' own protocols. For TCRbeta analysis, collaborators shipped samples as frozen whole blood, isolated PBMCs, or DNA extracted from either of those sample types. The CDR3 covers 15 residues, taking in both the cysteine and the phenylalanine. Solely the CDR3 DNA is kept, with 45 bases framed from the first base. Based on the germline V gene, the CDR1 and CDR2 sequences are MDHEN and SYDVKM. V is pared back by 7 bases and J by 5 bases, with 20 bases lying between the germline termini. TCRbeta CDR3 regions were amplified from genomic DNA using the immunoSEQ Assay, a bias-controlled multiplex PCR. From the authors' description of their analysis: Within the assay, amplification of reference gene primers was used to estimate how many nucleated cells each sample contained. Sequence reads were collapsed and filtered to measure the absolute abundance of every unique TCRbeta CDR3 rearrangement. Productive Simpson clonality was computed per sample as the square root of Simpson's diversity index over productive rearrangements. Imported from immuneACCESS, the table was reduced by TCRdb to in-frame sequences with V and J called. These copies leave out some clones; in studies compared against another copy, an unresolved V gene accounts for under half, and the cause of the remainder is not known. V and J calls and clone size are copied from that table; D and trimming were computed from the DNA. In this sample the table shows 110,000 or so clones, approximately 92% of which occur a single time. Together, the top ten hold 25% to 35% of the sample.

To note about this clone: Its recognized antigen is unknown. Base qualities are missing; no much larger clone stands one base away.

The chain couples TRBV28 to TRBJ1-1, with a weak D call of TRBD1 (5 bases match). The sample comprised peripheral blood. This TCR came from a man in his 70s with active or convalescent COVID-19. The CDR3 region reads CASKTWGGERTEAFF. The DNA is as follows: TGTGCCAGCAAAACTTGGGGAGGGGAACGGACTGAAGCTTTCTTT.